This T cell receptor (beta chain) was captured by sequencing in a study of CD8 T cells in Susac syndrome. The overall study: Treatment status at blood draw for the Susac syndrome patients was therapy-naive, corticosteroids, or intravenous immunoglobulin alone.

Study-wide findings and caveats: The CD4+ T cell repertoire of patients with Susac syndrome showed no detectable clonal expansion.

Trimming removed 4 bases from V and 2 bases from J, with 14 bases in between. This CDR3 has 15 amino acids. With regard to this clonotype: The antigen is undetermined.

Random hexamers were used to reverse transcribe roughly 0.5 to 1 ug of RNA. From the immunoSEQ multiplex PCR reads, TCRdb called clonotypes with MiXCR, one entry per CDR3 protein. Among under 95,000 distinct CDR3 sequences listed, roughly 94% were seen once. The diagnostic criteria were recently defined, and patients with Susac syndrome met them for definite or probable disease. TEMRA cells underwent FACS enrichment and CD8+ and CD4+ T cells underwent negative isolation. The source is a human donor with Susac syndrome. The material sequenced was CD4+ T cells from PBMCs. This chain connects TRBV12-3 or TRBV12-4 to TRBJ2-5, with a possible D match to TRBD1 (5 bases). As DNA, the CDR3 is TGTGCCAGCAGTTATTACCTTAGACAGCAAGAGACCCAGTACTTC. Protein sequence: CASSYYLRQQETQYF.